The 2 T cell receptor beta chains below were found in one sample sequenced in a study of graft-versus-host responses after intestinal transplantation. Antigens for these TCRs are unknown. Clones were read by immunoSEQ multiplex PCR, and TCRdb kept only the in-frame ones, dropping some. The sample has 90,000 to 120,000 clones; over 80% are singletons. Sequencing was performed on unstimulated CD4+ T cells sorted from spleen or lymph node cells, taken before transplant. Source of these receptors: a human donor who was the organ donor for an intestinal transplant.

V gene TRBV6-6 combines with J gene TRBJ2-7, with D possibly TRBD2 on 5 matching bases. The CDR3 runs 13 residues. Trimming removed 2 bases from V and 7 bases from J, with 12 bases in between. From germline, CDR1 is MNHNY and CDR2 SVGAGI (reference sequence). For the CDR3, the DNA is TGTGCCAGCAGTTACGGACGGGGATGGGAGCAGTACTTC. Amino acids: CASSYGRGWEQYF.

The J gene is TRBJ2-1, the V gene TRBV5-1; D ambiguous. V lost 0 bases and J 7 bases, leaving 5 bases between the germline ends. The CDR3 contains 12 residues. The germline V gene has CDR1 SGHRS and CDR2 YFSETQ. Here the CDR3 reads CASSLGRNEQFF. The CDR3 nucleotides are TGCGCCAGCAGCTTGGGCCGTAATGAGCAGTTCTTC.